This T cell receptor (beta chain) derives from a study of T cells after yellow fever vaccination. Notes on the study in general: Researchers noted that a small share of clonotypes showed up in both CD4 and CD8 compartments.

TCRdb re-called the 5' RACE reads with MiXCR, one entry per CDR3 protein. The sample contains under 550,000 distinct CDR3 sequences, about a fifth of which appear only once. Germline V gene sequence: CDR1 LGHNT, CDR2 FRNRAP. Trimming removed 4 bases from V and 3 bases from J, with 9 bases in between. There are 13 residues in the CDR3. For this clonotype: Its antigen is unidentified.

Material: PBMCs, obtained 21 days after the first yellow fever vaccination. The V gene is TRBV12-5, the J gene TRBJ1-1; D is uncertain. The receptor was isolated from a man aged 18 to 29 who received the YFV17D yellow fever vaccine. CDR3 bases: TGTGCTAGTGGTTCTTGGTCCTACACTGAAGCTTTCTTT. It encodes CASGSWSYTEAFF.